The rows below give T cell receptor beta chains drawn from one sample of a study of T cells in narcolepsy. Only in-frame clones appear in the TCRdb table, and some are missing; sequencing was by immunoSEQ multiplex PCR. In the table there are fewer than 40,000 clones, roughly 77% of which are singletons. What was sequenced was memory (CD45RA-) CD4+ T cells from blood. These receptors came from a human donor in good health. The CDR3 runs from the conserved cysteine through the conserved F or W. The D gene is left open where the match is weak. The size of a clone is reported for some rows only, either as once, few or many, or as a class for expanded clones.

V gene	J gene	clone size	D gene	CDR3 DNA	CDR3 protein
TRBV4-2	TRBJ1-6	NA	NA	TGTGCCAGCAGCCAAGAAGTAACGAATTCACCCCTCCACTTT	CASSQEVTNSPLHF
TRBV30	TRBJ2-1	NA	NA	TGTGCCTGGAGTTCGGACCACCGCTGGAATGAGCAGTTCTTC	CAWSSDHRWNEQFF
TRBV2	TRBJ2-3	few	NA	TGTGCCAGCAGTGATTACAGAAGCACAGATACGCAGTATTTT	CASSDYRSTDTQYF
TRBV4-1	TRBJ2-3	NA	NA	TGCGCCAGCGGCCAAACTTTAGTAGCTACGCAGTATTTT	CASGQTLVATQYF
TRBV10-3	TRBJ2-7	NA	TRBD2	TGTGCCATCCGGACTAGCGGTCCCTACGAGCAGTACTTC	CAIRTSGPYEQYF
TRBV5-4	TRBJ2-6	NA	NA	TGTGCCAGCACACTCAACTCTGGGGCCAACGTCCTGACTTTC	CASTLNSGANVLTF
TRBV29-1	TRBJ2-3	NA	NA	TGCAGCGTTCCGCCTTATGGCACAGATACGCAGTATTTT	CSVPPYGTDTQYF
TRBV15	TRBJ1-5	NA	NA	TGTGCCACCAGCAGAGTTCCATCCGCCCAGCATTTT	CATSRVPSAQHF
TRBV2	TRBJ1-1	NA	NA	TGTGCCAGCAGTGGGGGGATGAACACTGAAGCTTTCTTT	CASSGGMNTEAFF
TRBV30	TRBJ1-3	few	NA	TGTGCCTGGGCATTTACCTCTGGAAACACCATATATTTT	CAWAFTSGNTIYF
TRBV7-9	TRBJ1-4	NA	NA	TGTGCCAGCAGCATAGGACAGAATATTGAAAAACTGTTTTTT	CASSIGQNIEKLFF
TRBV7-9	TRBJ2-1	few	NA	TGTGCCAGCAGCCCGACTAGCTCCTACAATGAGCAGTTCTTC	CASSPTSSYNEQFF
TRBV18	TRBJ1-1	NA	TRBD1	TGTGCCAGCCTCGGGGGTGGAGGACAGGGGAACACTGAAGCTTTCTTT	CASLGGGGQGNTEAFF
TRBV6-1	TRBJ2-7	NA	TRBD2	TGTGCCAGCAGTGGGCTAGCGGCCTACGAGCAGTACTTC	CASSGLAAYEQYF
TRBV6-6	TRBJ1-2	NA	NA	TGTGCCAGCAGTTCCGGACAAGGCTATGGCTACACCTTC	CASSSGQGYGYTF
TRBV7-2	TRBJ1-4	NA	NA	TGTGCCAGCAGCTCCTCGAACAGGCGGCGGACTAATGAAAAACTGTTTTTT	CASSSSNRRRTNEKLFF
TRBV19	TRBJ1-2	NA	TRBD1	TGTGCCAGTAGTATGGACAGGGGCTGGGGCTACACCTTC	CASSMDRGWGYTF
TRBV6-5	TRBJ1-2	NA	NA	TGTGCCAGCAGTTACTCGTCGGGCGGACCTAACTATGGCTACACCTTC	CASSYSSGGPNYGYTF
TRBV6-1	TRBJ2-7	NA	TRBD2	TGTGCCAGCTGTTCTAGGCGGGAGGCTTACGAGCAGTACTTC	CASCSRREAYEQYF
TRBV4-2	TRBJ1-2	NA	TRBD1	TGTGCCAGCCTGCGGACAGGGTACTATGGCTACACCTTC	CASLRTGYYGYTF
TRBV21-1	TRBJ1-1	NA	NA	TGTGCCAGCAGCGAGCGGGACCTTAACACTGAAGCTTTCTTT	CASSERDLNTEAFF
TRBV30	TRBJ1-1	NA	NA	TGTGCCTGGAGTCCCACAACAGTGAACACTGAAGCTTTCTTT	CAWSPTTVNTEAFF
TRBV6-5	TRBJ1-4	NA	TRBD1	TGTGCCAGCCGGGGGACAGGGGGATATGAAAAACTGTTTTTT	CASRGTGGYEKLFF
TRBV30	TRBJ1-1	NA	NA	TGTGCCTGGGTCCCAGGGGTGAACACTGAAGCTTTCTTT	CAWVPGVNTEAFF
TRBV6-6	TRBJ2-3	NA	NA	TGTGCCAGCCAAAAGGGCTCGGATACGCAGTATTTT	CASQKGSDTQYF
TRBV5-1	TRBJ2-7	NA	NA	TGCGCCAGCAGCTTGGCCGTCGGACCCTACGAGCAGTACTTC	CASSLAVGPYEQYF
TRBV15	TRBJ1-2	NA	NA	TGTGCCACCAGCAACAGTGGGGCGGGCTATGGCTACACCTTC	CATSNSGAGYGYTF
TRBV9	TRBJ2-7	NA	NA	TGTGCCAGCAGTCCAGGGAGGGGACAGCCCTACGAGCAGTACTTC	CASSPGRGQPYEQYF
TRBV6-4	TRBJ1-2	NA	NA	TGTGCCAGCAGTGACTCGGGGGCCTATGGCTACACCTTC	CASSDSGAYGYTF
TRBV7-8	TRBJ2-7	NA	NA	TGTGCCAGCAGCTTAGGGACAGCCATGAAACCCTACGAGCAGTACTTC	CASSLGTAMKPYEQYF
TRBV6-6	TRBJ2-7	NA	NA	TGTGCCAGTCGGTCGGGCTACGAGCAGTACTTC	CASRSGYEQYF
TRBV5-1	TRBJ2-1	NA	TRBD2	TGCGCCAGCAGCTTGGGCCTAGCGGGAAGGGATGAGCAGTTCTTC	CASSLGLAGRDEQFF
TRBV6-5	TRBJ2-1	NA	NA	TGTGCCAGCAGCATCGTTGGCACCGCGCTTTTCTTC	CASSIVGTALFF
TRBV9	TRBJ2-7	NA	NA	TGTGCCAGCAGCGTAGAAGGGTGGGGCGAGCAGTACTTC	CASSVEGWGEQYF
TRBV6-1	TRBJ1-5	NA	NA	TGTGCCAGCAGTGGGTCGACGGGTATAGATCAGCCCCAGCATTTT	CASSGSTGIDQPQHF
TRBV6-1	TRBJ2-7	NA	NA	TGTGCCAGCAGTTGGGACCACAGCACGTCCTACGAGCAGTACTTC	CASSWDHSTSYEQYF
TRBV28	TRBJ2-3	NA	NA	TGTGCCAGCAGTCATCCAGGGACAGATACGCAGTATTTT	CASSHPGTDTQYF
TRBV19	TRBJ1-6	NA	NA	TGTGCCAGTAACCCAGACAGCAGTCGAAATTCACCCCTCCACTTT	CASNPDSSRNSPLHF
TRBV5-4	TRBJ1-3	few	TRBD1	TGTGCCAGCAGCTTGGACCAGGGGGGCTCTGGAAACACCATATATTTT	CASSLDQGGSGNTIYF
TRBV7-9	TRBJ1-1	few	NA	TGTGCCAGCAGCTTACACATGGACACTGAAGCTTTCTTT	CASSLHMDTEAFF
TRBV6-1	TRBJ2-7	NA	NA	TGTGCCAGCAGTGGGGGACCCTACTACGAGCAGTACTTC	CASSGGPYYEQYF
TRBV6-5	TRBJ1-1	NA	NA	TGTGCCAGCGATATGAAGGGGGGCACTGAAGCTTTCTTT	CASDMKGGTEAFF
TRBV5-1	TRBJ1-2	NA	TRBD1	TGCGCCAGCAGCCTAGATTCGACAGGGATAGGCGGCTACACCTTC	CASSLDSTGIGGYTF
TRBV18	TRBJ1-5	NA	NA	TGTGCCAGCTCAGATAAGGGAGGCGGCAACCAGCCCCAGCATTTT	CASSDKGGGNQPQHF
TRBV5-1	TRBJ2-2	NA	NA	TGCGCCAGCAGCTTGGGACAGGTAGTCACCGGGGAGCTGTTTTTT	CASSLGQVVTGELFF
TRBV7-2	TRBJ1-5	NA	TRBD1	TGTGCCAGCAGCTTACAAGGGGGCAGCAATCAGCCCCAGCATTTT	CASSLQGGSNQPQHF
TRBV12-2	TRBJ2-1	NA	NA	TGTGCAAGTCGCCAACCAGACCGTCAGCGGTGCCACTACAATGAGCAGTTCTTC	CASRQPDRQRCHYNEQFF
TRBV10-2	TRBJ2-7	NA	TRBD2	TGCGCCAGCAGTGAGTACCGGGCTAGCGGGGGATCCTACGAGCAGTACTTC	CASSEYRASGGSYEQYF
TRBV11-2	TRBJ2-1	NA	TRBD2	TGTGCCAGCAGGCGACTAGCGGGCTACAATGAGCAGTTCTTC	CASRRLAGYNEQFF
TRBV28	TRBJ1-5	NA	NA	TGTGCCAGCAGTTTAGGAAGGGGCAGCAATCAGCCCCAGCATTTT	CASSLGRGSNQPQHF
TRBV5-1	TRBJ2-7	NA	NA	TGCGCCAGCAGCTTGGCCCTCTCGGAAGCCTACGAGCAGTACTTC	CASSLALSEAYEQYF
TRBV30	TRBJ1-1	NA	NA	TGTGCCTGGAGCCCCGTGGCGCGCGGCACTGAAGCTTTCTTT	CAWSPVARGTEAFF